This entry lists 3 T cell receptor beta chains sequenced from one sample in a study of blood T cell repertoires in COVID-19. The data were produced by immunoSEQ multiplex PCR, yet TCRdb's version contains in-frame clones alone and is incomplete. Among 70,000 to 90,000 clones, 83% were seen once, and the ten largest hold roughly 18%. Sequenced material: peripheral blood. The receptors here all came from a woman older than 75 with acute or convalescent COVID-19.

V usage is TRBV7-3 and J usage is TRBJ1-1; 7 bases match TRBD1. Germline loops: CDR1 SGHTA, CDR2 FQGTGA. The CDR3 covers 13 residues. Trimming at V came to 2 bases and at J to 8 bases, leaving 5 bases not matched to a gene. The CDR3 DNA reads TGTGCCAGCAGCTTAGGCGGAGGGGGCGAAGCTTTCTTT. Protein sequence: CASSLGGGGEAFF.

The chain carries TRBV2 and TRBJ2-1, with TRBD2 matching over 10 bases. J was trimmed by 9 bases and V by 4 bases; bases with no gene match: 9. The CDR3 is 15 amino acids. Germline V gene lookup returns CDR1 SNHLY and CDR2 FYNNEI. CDR3: CASSGPSGRDSEQFF. CDR3 coding DNA: TGTGCCAGCAGTGGCCCTAGCGGGAGAGACAGTGAGCAGTTCTTC.

The chain employs TRBV30 and TRBJ1-1; D might be TRBD1 (6 bases). The germline V gene encodes CDR1 GTSNPN and CDR2 SVGIG (reference sequence). The ends were cut back, 4 bases at V and 0 bases at J, with 12 bases in the middle. This CDR3 is 14 amino acids long. The CDR3: CAWNEQGLNTEAFF. CDR3 DNA sequence: TGTGCCTGGAATGAACAGGGACTGAACACTGAAGCTTTCTTT.